This T cell receptor beta chain was recovered during a study of memory CD4+ T cells and cytomegalovirus serostatus. The assay was immunoSEQ multiplex PCR, and TCRdb's table has in-frame clones only and misses some. The table has around 26,000 clones, about 80% seen once. The germline V gene has CDR1 KGHSH and CDR2 LQKENI. V lost 2 bases and J lost 7; bases outside the gene matches: 14. The CDR3 is made up of 17 amino acids. In this sample, this clone turned up a few times. The sort gate was single viable CD3+CD4+CD8-CD45RO+ cells for memory CD4+ T cells. The sequenced material came from memory CD4+ T cells from blood. V usage is TRBV18 and J usage is TRBJ1-5, with 7 nucleotides matching TRBD1. This clonotype originated in an adult in good health and CMV-seronegative. In DNA form, the CDR3 reads TGTGCCAGCTCACCAGACACATCGACAGGGTTCGGACAGCCCCAGCATTTT. It translates to CASSPDTSTGFGQPQHF. Full variable domain (outside the CDR3, taken from reference TRBV18 and TRBJ1-5): NAGVMQNPRHLVRRRGQEARLRCSPMKGHSHVYWYRQLPEEGLKFMVYLQKENIIDESGMPKERFSAEFPKEGPSILRIQQVVRGDSAAYFCASSPDTSTGFGQPQHFGDGTRLSIL.